Each of the 9 T cell receptor beta chains below was sequenced from the same sample in a study of CD8 T cells in Susac syndrome. Random hexamers were used to reverse transcribe roughly 0.5 to 1 ug of RNA. TCRdb re-called the immunoSEQ multiplex PCR reads with MiXCR, one entry per CDR3 protein. The sample holds about 180,000 distinct CDR3 sequences, approximately 94% seen once. The sample was CD4+ T cells from PBMCs. These receptors were collected from a human donor with Susac syndrome.

The chain's CDR3 is CSARDSYSSTDTQYF. The CDR3 DNA reads as TGCAGTGCGCGGGACAGCTACTCTAGCACAGATACGCAGTATTTT. V gene TRBV20-1 combines with J gene TRBJ2-3; perhaps TRBD1 as D (7 bases). Germline V gene sequence: CDR1 DFQATT, CDR2 SNEGSKA (reference sequence). The CDR3 consists of 15 residues. V gave up 6 bases and J gave up 0 bases, with 16 bases separating them.

CDR3 nucleotides: TGTGCCAGCAAGGGAGGTACAGATACGCAGTATTTT. Protein sequence: CASKGGTDTQYF. This chain connects TRBV25-1 to TRBJ2-3; a possible D gene is TRBD2 (6 bases). Germline V CDR1 and CDR2: MGHDK, SYGVNS. Trimming stripped 7 bases from V and 3 bases from J, with 8 bases between. The CDR3 spans 12 residues.

V gene TRBV6-5 combines with J gene TRBJ1-6, with 9 nucleotides matching TRBD1. The V segment lost 6 bases and the J segment 5 bases; nucleotides outside the gene matches: 2. The CDR3 runs to 14 residues. Germline V gene lookup returns CDR1 MNHEY and CDR2 SVGAGI. The CDR3 protein is CASSRQGDNSPLHF. The CDR3 DNA reads as TGTGCCAGCAGCAGACAGGGGGATAATTCACCCCTCCACTTT.

This clonotype has just a few counts. The chain couples TRBV6-4 to TRBJ1-1, with D unresolved. Germline lookup yields CDR1 MRHNA and CDR2 SNTAGT. CDR3 length: 15 amino acids. V lost 6 bases and J 0 bases, leaving 14 bases between the germline ends. CDR3 in amino acids: CASRNTGRMNTEAFF. CDR3 coding DNA: TGTGCCAGCAGAAATACCGGACGGATGAACACTGAAGCTTTCTTT.

The rearrangement joins TRBV20-1 to TRBJ1-2; D call uncertain. The ends were cut back, 6 bases at V and 1 base at J, with 9 bases in the middle. CDR3 length: 12 amino acids. The germline CDR1 and CDR2 sequences are DFQATT and SNEGSKA (reference sequence). The CDR3 reads CSAREFNYGYTF. DNA for the CDR3: TGCAGTGCGCGGGAGTTTAACTATGGCTACACCTTC.

Of note for this clonotype: One junction end does not reproduce the germline sequence, and a read error may be involved. This chain links TRBV20-1 with TRBJ1-3; a weak D match, TRBD1 (6 bases). The CDR3 has 14 residues. Germline CDR1 reads DFQATT; CDR2 reads SNEGSKA (reference sequence). The CDR3 region is CSATRDTTGHTIYF. Written as DNA, the CDR3 is TGCAGTGCTACTCGGGACACCACTGGACACACCATATATTTT.

CDR3 amino acids: CASTASGRNYGYTF. The CDR3 DNA reads TGCGCCAGCACCGCGTCGGGGAGAAACTATGGCTACACCTTC. The chain links TRBV5-1 to TRBJ1-2; D is undetermined. Germline lookup yields CDR1 SGHRS and CDR2 YFSETQ. The V gene lost 6 bases and the J gene lost 2 bases, with 14 bases spanning the gap. This CDR3 has 14 amino acids.

The rearrangement joins TRBV5-1 to TRBJ2-7; maybe TRBD2 (6 bases). Germline CDR1 is SGHRS and CDR2 is YFSETQ. Trimming stripped 4 bases from V and 2 bases from J, with 16 bases between. The CDR3 length is 15 residues. In DNA, the CDR3 is TGCGCCAGCAGCCTGGAGGGCCAGGCCGCCTACGAGCAGTACTTC. Its translation is CASSLEGQAAYEQYF.

The V gene is TRBV30, the J gene TRBJ2-3; 9 bases align to TRBD2. The CDR3 is made up of 15 amino acids. Losses at the gene ends were 0 bases for V and 4 bases for J; bases not matched to a gene: 5. CDR1 and CDR2 from the germline V gene are GTSNPN and SVGIG (reference sequence). The CDR3 here is CAWSVFSGGADTQYF. The CDR3 nucleotides are TGTGCCTGGAGTGTGTTTAGCGGGGGAGCAGATACGCAGTATTTT.